This T cell receptor (beta chain) was found in a study of blood T cell repertoires in COVID-19. Study information: The cDNA or gDNA used as material had been derived from T cells, B-cell-depleted T cells, or PBMCs.

CDR1 and CDR2 from the germline V gene are KGHSH and LQKENI. With 3 bases clipped from V and 4 bases from J, the junction kept 8 bases outside the gene matches. The CDR3 consists of 15 residues. Source study methods: By means of reference gene primer amplification, nucleated cell counts were estimated. TCRdb's copy holds only in-frame clones and misses some; the assay was immunoSEQ multiplex PCR. Clone size and V and J calls were adopted from that table, with D and trimming inferred from the DNA. The table has some 400,000 clones, approximately 77% seen once; the top ten hold more than 0.95%. This clonotype was sampled from a human donor with acute or convalescent COVID-19. The donor label of this sample is uncertain. The source material was peripheral blood. This rearrangement joins TRBV18 to TRBJ2-5; 7 nucleotides agree with TRBD2. In nucleotides, the CDR3 is TGTGCCAGCTCACCCCAGCGGGGAGGTGGAGAGACCCAGTACTTC. This gives the protein CASSPQRGGGETQYF.